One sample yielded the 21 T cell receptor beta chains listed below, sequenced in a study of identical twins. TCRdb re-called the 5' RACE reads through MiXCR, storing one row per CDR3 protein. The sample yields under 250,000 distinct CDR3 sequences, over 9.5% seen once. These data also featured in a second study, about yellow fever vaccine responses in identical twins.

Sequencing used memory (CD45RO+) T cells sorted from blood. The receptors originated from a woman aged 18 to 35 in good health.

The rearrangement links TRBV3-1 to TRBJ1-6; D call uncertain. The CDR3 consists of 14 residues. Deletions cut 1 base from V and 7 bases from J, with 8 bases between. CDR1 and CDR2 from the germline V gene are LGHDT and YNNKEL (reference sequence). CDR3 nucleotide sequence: TGTGCCAGCAGCCAAGTTGAAAGGAATTCACCCCTCCACTTT. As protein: CASSQVERNSPLHF.

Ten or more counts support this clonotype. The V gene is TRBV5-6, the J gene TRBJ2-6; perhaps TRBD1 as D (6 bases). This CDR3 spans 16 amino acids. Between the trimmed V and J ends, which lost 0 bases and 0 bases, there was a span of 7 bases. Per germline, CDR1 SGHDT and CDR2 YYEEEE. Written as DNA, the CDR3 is TGTGCCAGCAGCTTGGTAGGGGGCTCTGGGGCCAACGTCCTGACTTTC. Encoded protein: CASSLVGGSGANVLTF.

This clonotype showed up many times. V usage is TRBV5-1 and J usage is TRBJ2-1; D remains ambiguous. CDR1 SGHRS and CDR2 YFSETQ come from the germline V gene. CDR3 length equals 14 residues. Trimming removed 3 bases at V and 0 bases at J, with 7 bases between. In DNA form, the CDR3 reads TGCGCCAGCAGCTCCGGACCCTCCTACAATGAGCAGTTCTTC. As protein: CASSSGPSYNEQFF. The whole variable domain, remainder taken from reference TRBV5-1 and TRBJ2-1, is KAGVTQTPRYLIKTRGQQVTLSCSPISGHRSVSWYQQTPGQGLQFLFEYFSETQRNKGNFPGRFSGRQFSNSRSEMNVSTLELGDSALYLCASSSGPSYNEQFFGPGTRLTVL.

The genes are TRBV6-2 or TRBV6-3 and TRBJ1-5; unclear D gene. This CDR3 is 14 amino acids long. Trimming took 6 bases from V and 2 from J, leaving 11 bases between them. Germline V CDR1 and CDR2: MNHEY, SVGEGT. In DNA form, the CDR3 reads TGTGCCAGCAGGGCAGGCGGGGGCAATCAGCCCCAGCATTTT. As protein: CASRAGGGNQPQHF.

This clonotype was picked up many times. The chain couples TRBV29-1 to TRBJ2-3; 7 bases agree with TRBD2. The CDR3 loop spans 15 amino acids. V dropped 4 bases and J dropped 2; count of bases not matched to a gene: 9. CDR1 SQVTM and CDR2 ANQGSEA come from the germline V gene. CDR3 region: CSVVGLAVFTDTQYF. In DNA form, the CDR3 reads TGCAGCGTTGTCGGGCTAGCGGTTTTCACAGATACGCAGTATTTT.

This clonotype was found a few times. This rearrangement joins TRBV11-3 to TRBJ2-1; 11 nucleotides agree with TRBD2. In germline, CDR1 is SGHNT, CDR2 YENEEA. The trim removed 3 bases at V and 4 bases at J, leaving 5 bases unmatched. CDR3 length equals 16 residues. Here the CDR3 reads CASSFTGLAAYNEQFF. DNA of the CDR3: TGTGCCAGCAGCTTCACGGGACTAGCGGCTTACAATGAGCAGTTCTTC.

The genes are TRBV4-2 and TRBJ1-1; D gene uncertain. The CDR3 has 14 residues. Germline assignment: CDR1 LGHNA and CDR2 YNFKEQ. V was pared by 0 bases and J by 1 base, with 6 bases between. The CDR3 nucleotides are TGTGCCAGCAGCCAAGATACCTCGAACACTGAAGCTTTCTTT. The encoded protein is CASSQDTSNTEAFF.

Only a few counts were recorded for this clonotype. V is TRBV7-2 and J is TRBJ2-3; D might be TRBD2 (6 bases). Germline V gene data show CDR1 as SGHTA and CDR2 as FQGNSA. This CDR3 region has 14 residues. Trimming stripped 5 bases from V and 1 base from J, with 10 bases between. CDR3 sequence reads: CASSPGGGTDTQYF. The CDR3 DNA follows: TGTGCCAGCAGCCCCGGCGGGGGCACAGATACGCAGTATTTT. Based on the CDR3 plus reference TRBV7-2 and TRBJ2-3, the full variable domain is GAGVSQSPSNKVTEKGKDVELRCDPISGHTALYWYRQSLGQGLEFLIYFQGNSAPDKSGLPSDRFSAERTGGSVSTLTIQRTQQEDSAVYLCASSPGGGTDTQYFGPGTRLTVL.

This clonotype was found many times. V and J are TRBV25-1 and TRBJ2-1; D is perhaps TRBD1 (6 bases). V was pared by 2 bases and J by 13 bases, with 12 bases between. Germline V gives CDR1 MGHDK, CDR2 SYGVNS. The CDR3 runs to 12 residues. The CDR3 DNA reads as TGTGCCAGCAGTGAACAGGGGATGGACCAGTTCTTC. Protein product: CASSEQGMDQFF.

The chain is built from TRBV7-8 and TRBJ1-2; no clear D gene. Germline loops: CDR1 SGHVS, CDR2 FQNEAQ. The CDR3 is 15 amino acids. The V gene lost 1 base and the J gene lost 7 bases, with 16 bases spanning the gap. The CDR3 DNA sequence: TGTGCCAGCAGCTTAGACTCCGCCGCGGGCGGTGGCTACACCTTC. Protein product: CASSLDSAAGGGYTF.

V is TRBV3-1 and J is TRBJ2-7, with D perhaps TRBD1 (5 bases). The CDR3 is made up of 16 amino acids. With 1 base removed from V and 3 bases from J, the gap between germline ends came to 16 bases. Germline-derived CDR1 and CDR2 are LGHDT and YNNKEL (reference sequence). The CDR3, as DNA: TGTGCCAGCAGCCAAGGTGCAGGGAATTTCGGCTACGAGCAGTACTTC. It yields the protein CASSQGAGNFGYEQYF.

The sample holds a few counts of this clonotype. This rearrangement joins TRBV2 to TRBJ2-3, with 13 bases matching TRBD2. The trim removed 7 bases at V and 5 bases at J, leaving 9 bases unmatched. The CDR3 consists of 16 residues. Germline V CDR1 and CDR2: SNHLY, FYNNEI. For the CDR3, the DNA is TGTGCCAGCATAACCGGGACTAGCGGGGAGAGAGATACGCAGTATTTT. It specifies CASITGTSGERDTQYF.

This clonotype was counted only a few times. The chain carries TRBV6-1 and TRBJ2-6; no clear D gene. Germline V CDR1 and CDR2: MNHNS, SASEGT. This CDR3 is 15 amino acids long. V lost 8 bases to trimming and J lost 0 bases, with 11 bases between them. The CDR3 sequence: CASRPGSSGANVLTF. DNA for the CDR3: TGTGCCAGCCGACCAGGCAGCTCTGGGGCCAACGTCCTGACTTTC.

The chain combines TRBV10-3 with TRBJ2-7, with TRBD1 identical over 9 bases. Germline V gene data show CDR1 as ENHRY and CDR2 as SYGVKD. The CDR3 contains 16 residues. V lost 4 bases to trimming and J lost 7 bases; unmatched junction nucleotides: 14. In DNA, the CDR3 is TGTGCCATCAGTGGACAGACAGGGGGGACCCTTGGTGAGCAGTACTTC. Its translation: CAISGQTGGTLGEQYF.

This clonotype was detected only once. For the CDR3, the DNA is TGTGCCAGCAGCCAAGTGGGCACCGGGGGGACCCAGTACTTC. It codes for CASSQVGTGGTQYF. V and J are TRBV3-1 and TRBJ2-5, with D perhaps matching TRBD2 (6 bases). Germline lookup yields CDR1 LGHDT and CDR2 YNNKEL (reference sequence). The CDR3 runs 14 residues. V dropped 1 base and J dropped 7 bases, with 13 bases sitting between them.

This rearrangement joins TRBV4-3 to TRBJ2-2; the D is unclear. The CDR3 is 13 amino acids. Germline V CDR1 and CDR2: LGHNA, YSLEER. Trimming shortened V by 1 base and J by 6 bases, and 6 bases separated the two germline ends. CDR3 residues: CASSQAGSGELFF. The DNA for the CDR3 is TGCGCCAGCAGCCAAGCGGGCTCCGGGGAGCTGTTTTTT.

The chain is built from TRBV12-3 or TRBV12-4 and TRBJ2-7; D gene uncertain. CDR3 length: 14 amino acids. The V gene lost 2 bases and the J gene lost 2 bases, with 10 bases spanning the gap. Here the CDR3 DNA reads TGTGCCAGCAGTTTATTACGGCCCCCCTACGAGCAGTACTTC. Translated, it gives CASSLLRPPYEQYF.

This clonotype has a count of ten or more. The CDR3 reads CASSLYRGGNSPLHF. In nucleotides, the CDR3 is TGTGCCAGCAGCTTGTATAGGGGTGGTAATTCACCCCTCCACTTT. The rearrangement links TRBV7-2 to TRBJ1-6; a weak D match, TRBD1 (5 bases). The CDR3 length is 15 residues. The V gene's germline CDR1 is SGHTA and CDR2 FQGNSA. Deletions cut 3 bases from V and 6 bases from J, with 12 bases between.

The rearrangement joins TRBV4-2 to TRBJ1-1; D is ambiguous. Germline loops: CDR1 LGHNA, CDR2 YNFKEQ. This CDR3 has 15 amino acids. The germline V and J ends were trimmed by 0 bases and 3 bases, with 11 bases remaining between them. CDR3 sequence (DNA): TGTGCCAGCAGCCAAGATGGAGGTTTTGACACTGAAGCTTTCTTT. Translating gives CASSQDGGFDTEAFF.

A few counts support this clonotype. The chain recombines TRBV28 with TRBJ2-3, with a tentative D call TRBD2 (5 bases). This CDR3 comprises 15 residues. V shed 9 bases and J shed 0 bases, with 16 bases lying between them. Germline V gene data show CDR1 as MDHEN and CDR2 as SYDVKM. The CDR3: CASAWRRTSTDTQYF. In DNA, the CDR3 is TGTGCCAGTGCCTGGCGGCGGACTAGCACAGATACGCAGTATTTT.

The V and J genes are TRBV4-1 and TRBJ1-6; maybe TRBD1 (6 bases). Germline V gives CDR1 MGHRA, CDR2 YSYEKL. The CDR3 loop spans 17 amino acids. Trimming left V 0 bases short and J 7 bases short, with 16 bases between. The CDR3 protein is CASSQDVRRDKNSPLHF. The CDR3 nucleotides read TGCGCCAGCAGCCAAGATGTTAGACGGGACAAAAATTCACCCCTCCACTTT.